This T cell receptor (beta chain) was obtained from a study of cytomegalovirus exposure and HLA in healthy donors. V lost 0 bases to trimming and J lost 5 bases, with 10 bases between them. Germline V gene lookup returns CDR1 SQVTM and CDR2 ANQGSEA. The CDR3 has 13 amino acids. Broader study findings: Diagnosis of cytomegalovirus status made by the classifier reportedly showed high specificity and sensitivity. Through in vitro validation, three CMV-associated chains were shown to be specific for CMV antigens. Overall, approximately 150 TCR beta chains were annotated as cytomegalovirus-associated.

The donors were in the approximately 120-subject validation cohort; that cohort was separate from the roughly 700-subject first cohort. Remarks on this clone: What it binds is not known.

Measured with immunoSEQ multiplex PCR; TCRdb has only the in-frame clones, and not every one. The table shows 150,000 to 200,000 clones, with 75% to 95% occurring only once. Sequencing was carried out using PBMCs. This TCR was sampled from a woman aged 18-35 years in good health and CMV-seropositive. The genes are TRBV29-1 and TRBJ2-5; no reliable D call. CDR3: CSVEENRKETQYF. Here the CDR3 DNA reads TGCAGCGTTGAAGAAAACAGAAAGGAGACCCAGTACTTC.